This TCR beta chain derives from a study of blood T cell repertoires in COVID-19. Study overall: COVID-19 samples, acute and convalescent, were from the United States, Italy and Spain. Nucleic acid was either cDNA or gDNA, and it came from T cells, B-cell-depleted T cells, or PBMCs.

Assay: immunoSEQ multiplex PCR; the TCRdb copy retains only in-frame clones and omits some. This table holds some 80,000 clones, roughly four fifths found once. The clonotype originates from a woman of 80 years or more with active or convalescent COVID-19. Sequencing was done on a sample of peripheral blood.

CDR3 protein: CASSEALAEQYF. The CDR3 DNA reads as TGTGCCAGCAGTGAAGCTTTAGCGGAGCAGTACTTC. This sequence joins TRBV2 and TRBJ2-7; weak D call: TRBD2 (5 bases). Germline V gives CDR1 SNHLY, CDR2 FYNNEI. V lost 0 bases and J 7 bases, leaving 7 bases between the germline ends. CDR3 length equals 12 residues.